Listed below are T cell receptor beta chains from one sample, sequenced in a study of lymphopenia after photon versus proton radiotherapy. The protocol was immunoSEQ multiplex PCR, while the TCRdb copy is restricted to in-frame clones and leaves out a portion. The data show some 15,000 clones, with approximately 82% seen just once and 20% held by the top ten. The sequencing used peripheral blood, collected from a patient treated with proton-based radiotherapy. The source of these receptors is a man between 70 and 80 years old with pancreatic cancer. Each CDR3 is given with its conserved first and last residue. Fields, in order: D gene, J gene, V gene, CDR3 length, CDR3 protein. The D gene is left open where the match is weak.

TRBD1	TRBJ2-7	TRBV5-6	14	CASSSETGVYEQYF
.	TRBJ2-7	TRBV19	14	CASKGPLGGYEQYF
.	TRBJ1-2	TRBV10-1	13	CASSEQGDYGYTF
TRBD1	TRBJ1-5	TRBV4-1	15	CASSQQGAQIQPQHF
.	TRBJ1-1	TRBV19	14	CASSLGQLNTEAFF
.	TRBJ1-1	TRBV19	15	CASSILGFGPGEAFF
.	TRBJ1-2	TRBV6-5	11	CASSKTRGYTF
.	TRBJ1-6	TRBV6-1	13	CASSDSYNSPLHF
TRBD1	TRBJ2-3	TRBV29-1	15	CSVVQGAHSTDTQYF
TRBD1	TRBJ1-4	TRBV6-5	13	CASSYDRGVKLFF
.	TRBJ2-2	TRBV7-9	15	CASSSGWANTGELFF
.	TRBJ2-3	TRBV5-1	15	CASSLVGDATDTQYF
TRBD1	TRBJ2-4	TRBV15	16	CATSRGTTGPKNIQYF
TRBD2	TRBJ2-3	TRBV6-1	17	CASSDQVGSGGADTQYF
TRBD1	TRBJ2-3	TRBV9	14	CASSDGQGTDTQYF
.	TRBJ1-4	TRBV7-8	14	CASSPGGSGEKLFF